This T cell receptor (beta chain) was recorded in a study of blood T cell repertoires in COVID-19. Background on the study: The United States, Italy and Spain were the sources of the acute and convalescent COVID-19 samples. T cells, B-cell-depleted T cells, or PBMCs provided the cDNA or gDNA that served as material.

J lost 4 bases, V lost 4 bases, and 4 bases had no gene match. The germline V gene encodes CDR1 SGHRS and CDR2 YFSETQ. This CDR3 comprises 13 residues. In the original workflow: How many nucleated cells were present was estimated from reference gene primer amplification. The protocol was immunoSEQ multiplex PCR, while the TCRdb copy is restricted to in-frame clones and leaves out a portion. That table furnishes V, J and clone size, whereas the DNA furnished D and trimming. Here the sample spans about 40,000 clones, roughly 80% being singletons. The sequenced sample was peripheral blood. This sequence was found in a woman aged 55-69 years with acute or convalescent COVID-19. The chain links TRBV5-1 to TRBJ1-2; 7 bases are a match to TRBD1. The CDR3 bases are TGCGCCAGCAGCGAGGGACAGCGCTATGGCTACACCTTC. Translating it yields CASSEGQRYGYTF.